This T cell receptor (beta chain) appears in the sequencing data of a study of blood T cells in healthy people across ages (dated by TCRdb to between 2015 and 2016). Regarding the research as a whole: In model experiments, roughly one uniquely barcoded TCR beta cDNA molecule per two T cells was captured by template switching. Age-related changes in TCR beta repertoire diversity were measured in the study by deep sequencing normalized with unique cDNA molecular identifiers. Donors of different ages were randomly distributed across sequencing lanes to avoid experimental bias. Four age groups were formed from the donors: young (average approximately 16 years), middle-aged (roughly 38), aged (around 62) and long-lived (roughly 88). Using the same blood draw, the study looked at two additional independent replicas of 1 million unique cDNA reads for two donors, one aged 18 to 30 and the other aged 80 or older. Summary of the overall study and its limitations: A strong correlation was found between observed TCR beta diversity and the percentage of naive T cells measured by flow cytometry. Because profiling used bulk unsorted PBMCs, naive and antigen-experienced compartments could not be compared conclusively. Estimates of total diversity based on one million sequenced T cells were regarded as lower bounds and as underestimates. The CMV infection status of donors was not known, potentially confounding age-related changes in expanded clonotypes. As age increased, observed TCR beta diversity per million T cells dropped in a roughly linear way, and a significant reduction was already evident by age around 41. Compared with the aged group, more naive CD4+ T cells, fewer expanded clones and increased TCR diversity were shown by the long-lived group, suggesting age selection.

Systemically healthy Caucasian individuals from Russia, 39 in total and aged about 6 to 90 years, were included as donors. Approximately 10 milliliters of peripheral blood were collected from each donor into EDTA-treated Vacutainer tubes. Ficoll-Paque density-gradient centrifugation was used to isolate PBMCs, with at least 6 million obtained per sample. Total RNA was extracted from PBMCs with Trizol reagent, with at least 6 micrograms obtained per sample. For every donor, flow cytometry on a PBMC aliquot measured the percentage of naive CD45RAhigh/CD27high T cells. The germline V gene (reference sequence) gives CDR1 as LGHDT and CDR2 as YNNKEL. There are 17 amino acids in the CDR3, from cysteine to phenylalanine inclusive. This entry keeps only the CDR3 DNA: 51 bases, framed from base 1. V gives up 0 bases and J gives up 2 bases, and the segment between their germline ends measures 16 bases. The library was obtained by 5' RACE. TCRdb shows the sequencer as Illumina HiSeq 2500. The second PCR ran for roughly 7 to 11 cycles and used a J-beta primer mix along with a sample-barcoded 5' primer. A template-switch 5' adaptor carrying 12 random nucleotides introduced a unique molecular identifier onto each TCR beta cDNA molecule. Each sample yielded at least 2.5 million CDR3-containing paired-end reads. First-strand cDNA synthesis was performed from all RNA using the Mint cDNA synthesis kit, with priming by a TRBC-specific oligonucleotide. Following uracil-DNA glycosylase treatment, a first 18-cycle PCR with universal primers M1SS and BC2_uni_R was performed on all cDNA. Regarding the original processing steps: For normalization, 1 million high-quality reads, each with a distinct molecular identifier, were randomly selected from each sample. Instead of being binned into consensus sequences, reads that shared molecular identifiers were thrown out. CDR3 identification, clonotype clustering and error correction used MiTCR with a Q25 quality threshold and the strictest error-elimination algorithm. Lower-bound total TCR beta diversity was estimated with a nonparametric unseen species model using Euler transformation. TCRdb cleaned the public reads at Q25 with fastp, built clones with MiXCR and kept in-frame beta chains. All rows with the same CDR3 protein become a single entry with the most common DNA and genes. The V and J calls follow TCRdb's processing rather than the paper's. The sample data list 1.5 million to 1.9 million distinct CDR3 sequences, and 35% to 45% of these were observed just once. Approximately 4.1% of the sample lies in the top ten.

There are a few counts of this clonotype. Its antigen remains unidentified. The input lacks base qualities; no much larger clone sits a single base away. Sequenced: blood. The receptor was isolated from a woman aged 18-29 years in good health. The chain employs TRBV3-1 and TRBJ1-2; the D gene is perhaps TRBD1, from 6 matching bases. The bases are TGTGCCAGCAGCCAAGATCTGGGCCAGGGGCTCAACTATGGCTACACCTTC. The translation is CASSQDLGQGLNYGYTF.